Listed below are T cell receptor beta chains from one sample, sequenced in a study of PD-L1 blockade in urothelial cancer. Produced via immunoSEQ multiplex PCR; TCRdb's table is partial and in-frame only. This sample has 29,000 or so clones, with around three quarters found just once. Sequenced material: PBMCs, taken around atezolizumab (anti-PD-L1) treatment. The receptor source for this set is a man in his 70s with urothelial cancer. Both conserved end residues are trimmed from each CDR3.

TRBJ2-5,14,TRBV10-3,AISGTSGAGKETQY
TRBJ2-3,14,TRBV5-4,ASSLRPTSGPDTQY
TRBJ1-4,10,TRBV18,ASSPRNEKLF
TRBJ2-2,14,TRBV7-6,ASSSTSGAYTGELF
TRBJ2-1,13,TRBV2,ASGSRRGGYNEQF
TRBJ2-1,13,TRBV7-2,ASSRLAGGGGEQF
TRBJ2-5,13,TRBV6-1,ASSRTSGGGETQY
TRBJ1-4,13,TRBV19,ASSYTGTGVEKLF
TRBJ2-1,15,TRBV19,ASSIVQGVNSYNEQF
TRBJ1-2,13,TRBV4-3,ASSQENRALSGYT
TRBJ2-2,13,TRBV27,ASKGTGGKTGELF
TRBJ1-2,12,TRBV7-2,ASSSGTGNYGYT
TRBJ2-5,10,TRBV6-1,ASSWGQGTQY
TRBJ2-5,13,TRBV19,ASSIRQGTQETQY
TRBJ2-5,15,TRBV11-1,ASSRGTSGALQETQY
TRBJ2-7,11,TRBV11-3,ASSLSEMREQY
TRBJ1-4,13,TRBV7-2,ASSLERSSEEKLF
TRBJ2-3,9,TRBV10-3,AITSEDTQY
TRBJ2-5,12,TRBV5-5,ASSTTGGAETQY
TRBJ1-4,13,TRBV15,ATRRDRPTNEKLF
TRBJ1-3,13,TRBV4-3,ASSQAPGSGNTIY
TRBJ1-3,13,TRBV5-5,ASSVTGNSGNTIY
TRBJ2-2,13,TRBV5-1,ASRRGREYTGELF
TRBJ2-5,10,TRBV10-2,ASKGGGETQY
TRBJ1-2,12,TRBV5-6,ASSPIGGARGYT
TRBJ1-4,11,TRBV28,ASTVPRGEKLF
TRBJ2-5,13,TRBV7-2,ASSLEAGRRETQY
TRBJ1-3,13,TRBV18,ASSPRTGKENTIY
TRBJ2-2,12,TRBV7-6,ASSPVAGTGELF
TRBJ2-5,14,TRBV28,ASSSQLAGRRETQY
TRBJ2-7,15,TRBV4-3,ASSQDGQGWRRDEQY
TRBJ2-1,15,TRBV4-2,ASSRLRGGRSYNEQF
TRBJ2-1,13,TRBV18,ASSPPGLALNEQF
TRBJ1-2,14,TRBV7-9,ASSISGTDLNYGYT
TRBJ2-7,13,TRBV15,ATSRDMYSSYEQY
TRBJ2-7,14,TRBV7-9,ASSTQGGTGAHEQY
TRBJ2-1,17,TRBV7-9,ASSAPGQVTKTSYNEQF
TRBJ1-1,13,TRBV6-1,ASSDRGQKNTEAF
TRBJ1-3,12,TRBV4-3,ASSRATGKDTIY
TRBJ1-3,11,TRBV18,ASSGGPGNTIY
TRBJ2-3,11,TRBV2,ASIAGTRATQY
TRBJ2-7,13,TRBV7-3,ASSRTGTGSYEQY